The clone carrying this TCR beta chain has a count of ten or more. Its antigen is not known. This entry comes from a study of PD-1 blockade in classical Hodgkin lymphoma. Study-level background: Patients had nivolumab dosed at 3 mg/kg, delivered intravenously every 2 weeks. Study-level findings and limits: By C4D1, CD4+ diversity increased significantly, especially in complete responders. A reduction in baseline TCR diversity was reportedly seen in newly diagnosed patients relative to healthy donors. Patients who initiated nivolumab within 1 year of ASCT were excluded.

TCRdb keeps only in-frame clones here, not all; method: immunoSEQ multiplex PCR. Altogether 50,000 to 85,000 clones are present, 70% to 75% being singletons, with the ten largest covering approximately 9%. Each of the patients experienced relapse following autologous stem cell transplantation, and their brentuximab vedotin exposure differed. Trimming took off 2 bases at V and 2 bases at J, with 7 bases between the two ends. The CDR3 extends over 13 amino acids. Germline CDR1 is SGHAT and CDR2 is FQNNGV. The sample here was peripheral blood mononuclear cells (PBMCs), taken before the second cycle of nivolumab. This rearrangement joins TRBV11-2 to TRBJ2-7; D gene ambiguous. The sequence was obtained from a human donor with classical Hodgkin lymphoma. Here the CDR3 DNA reads TGTGCCAGCAGCTTAAGGCAGACCTACGAGCAGTACTTC. Protein sequence: CASSLRQTYEQYF.